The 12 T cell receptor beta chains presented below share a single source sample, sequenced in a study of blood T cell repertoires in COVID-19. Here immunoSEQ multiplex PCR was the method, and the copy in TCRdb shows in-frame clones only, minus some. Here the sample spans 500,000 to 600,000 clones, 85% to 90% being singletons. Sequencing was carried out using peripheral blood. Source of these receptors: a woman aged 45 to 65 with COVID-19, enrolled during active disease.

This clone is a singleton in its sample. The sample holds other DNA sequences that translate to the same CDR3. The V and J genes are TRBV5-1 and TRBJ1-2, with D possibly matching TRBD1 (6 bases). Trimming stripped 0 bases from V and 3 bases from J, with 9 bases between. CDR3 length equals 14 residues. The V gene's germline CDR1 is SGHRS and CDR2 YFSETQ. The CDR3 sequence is CASSLVQGDYGYTF. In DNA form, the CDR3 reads TGCGCCAGCAGCTTGGTACAGGGTGACTATGGCTACACCTTC.

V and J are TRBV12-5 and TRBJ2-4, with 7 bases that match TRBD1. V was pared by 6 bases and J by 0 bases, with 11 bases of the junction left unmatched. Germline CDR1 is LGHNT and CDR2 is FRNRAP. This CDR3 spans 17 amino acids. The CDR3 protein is CASGNAWDSIAKNIQYF. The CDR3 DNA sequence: TGTGCTAGTGGAAATGCCTGGGACAGCATAGCCAAAAACATTCAGTACTTC.

The CDR3 loop reads CASSLLVGQGLEQYF. As DNA, the CDR3 is TGTGCCAGCAGTTTATTGGTGGGACAGGGTCTCGAGCAGTACTTC. The chain combines TRBV27 with TRBJ2-7, with 9 bases lining up with TRBD1. The CDR3 totals 15 residues. V trimming: 1 base; J trimming: 6 bases; junction bases outside the gene matches: 7. CDR1 is MNHEY, CDR2 SMNVEV, per germline (reference sequence).

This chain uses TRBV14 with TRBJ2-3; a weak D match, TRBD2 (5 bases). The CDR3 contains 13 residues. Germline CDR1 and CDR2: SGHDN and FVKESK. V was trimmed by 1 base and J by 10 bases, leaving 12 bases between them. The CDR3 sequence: CASSQVLFGAQYF. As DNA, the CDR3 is TGTGCCAGCAGCCAAGTGTTGTTCGGGGCGCAGTATTTT.

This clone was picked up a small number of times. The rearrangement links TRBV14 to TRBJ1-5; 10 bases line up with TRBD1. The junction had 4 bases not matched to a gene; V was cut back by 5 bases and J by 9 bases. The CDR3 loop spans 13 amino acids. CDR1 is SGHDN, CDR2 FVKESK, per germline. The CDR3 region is CASSSTGGTPQHF. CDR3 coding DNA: TGTGCCAGCAGCTCGACAGGGGGCACGCCCCAGCATTTT. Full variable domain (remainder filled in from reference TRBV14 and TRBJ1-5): EAGVTQFPSHSVIEKGQTVTLRCDPISGHDNLYWYRRVMGKEIKFLLHFVKESKQDESGMPNNRFLAERTGGTYSTLKVQPAELEDSGVYFCASSSTGGTPQHFGDGTRLSIL.

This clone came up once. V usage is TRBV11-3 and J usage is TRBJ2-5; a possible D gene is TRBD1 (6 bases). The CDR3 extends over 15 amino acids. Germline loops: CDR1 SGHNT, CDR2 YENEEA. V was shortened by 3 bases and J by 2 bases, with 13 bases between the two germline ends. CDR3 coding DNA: TGTGCCAGCAGCTTGGGGAGTAGGGGGCAAGAGACCCAGTACTTC. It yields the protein CASSLGSRGQETQYF.

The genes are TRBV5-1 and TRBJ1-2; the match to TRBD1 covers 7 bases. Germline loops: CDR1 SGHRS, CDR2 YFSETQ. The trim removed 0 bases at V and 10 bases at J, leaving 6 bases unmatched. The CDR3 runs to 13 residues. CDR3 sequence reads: CASSLEGGEPYTF. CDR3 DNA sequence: TGCGCCAGCAGCTTGGAAGGGGGCGAGCCCTACACCTTC.

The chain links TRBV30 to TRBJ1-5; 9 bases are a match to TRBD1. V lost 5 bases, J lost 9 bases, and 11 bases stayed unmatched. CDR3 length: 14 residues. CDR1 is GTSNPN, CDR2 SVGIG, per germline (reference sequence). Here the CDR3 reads CAWSMGQGERPQHF. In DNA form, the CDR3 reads TGTGCCTGGTCTATGGGACAGGGAGAGAGGCCCCAGCATTTT.

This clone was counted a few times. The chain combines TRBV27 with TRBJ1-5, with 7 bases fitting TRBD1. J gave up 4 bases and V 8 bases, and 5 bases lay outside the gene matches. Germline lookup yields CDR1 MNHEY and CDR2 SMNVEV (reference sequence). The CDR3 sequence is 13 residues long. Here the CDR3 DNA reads TGTGCCAGCTCGGACAGGCTGAATCAGCCCCAGCATTTT. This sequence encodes CASSDRLNQPQHF.

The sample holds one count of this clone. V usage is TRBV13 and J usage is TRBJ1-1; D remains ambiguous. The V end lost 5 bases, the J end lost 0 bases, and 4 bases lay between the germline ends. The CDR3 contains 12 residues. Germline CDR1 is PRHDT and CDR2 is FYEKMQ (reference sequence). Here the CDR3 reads CASSELNTEAFF. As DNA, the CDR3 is TGTGCCAGCAGCGAGCTGAACACTGAAGCTTTCTTT. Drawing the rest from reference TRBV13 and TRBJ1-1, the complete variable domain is AAGVIQSPRHLIKEKRETATLKCYPIPRHDTVYWYQQGPGQDPQFLISFYEKMQSDKGSIPDRFSAQQFSDYHSELNMSSLELGDSALYFCASSELNTEAFFGQGTRLTVV.

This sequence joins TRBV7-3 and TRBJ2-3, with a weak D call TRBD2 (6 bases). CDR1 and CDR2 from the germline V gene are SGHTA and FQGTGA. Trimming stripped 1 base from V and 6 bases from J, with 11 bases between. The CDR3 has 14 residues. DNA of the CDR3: TGTGCCAGCAGCTTAAGGGACTCATCTGATACGCAGTATTTT. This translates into CASSLRDSSDTQYF.

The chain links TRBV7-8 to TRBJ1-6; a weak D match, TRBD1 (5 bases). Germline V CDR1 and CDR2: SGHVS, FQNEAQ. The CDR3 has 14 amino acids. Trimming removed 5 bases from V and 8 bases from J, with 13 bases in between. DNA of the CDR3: TGTGCCAGCAGCACTCGGGGGGGGGATTCACCCCTCCACTTT. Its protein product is CASSTRGGDSPLHF.